A selection of T cell receptor beta chains follows, all from one sample in a study of T cell responses to AZD1222 COVID-19 vaccine. Generated by immunoSEQ multiplex PCR, the TCRdb table keeps only in-frame clones and is missing some. The sample shows over 120,000 clones, 85% to 95% of them seen only once. The material was peripheral blood, obtained after recovery from COVID-19. These receptors were taken from an adult who had recovered from COVID-19. Each CDR3 is given with its conserved first and last residue. Each record gives: clone size, V gene, D gene, J gene, CDR3 DNA, CDR3 protein. The D gene is left open where the match is weak. Size tells how often a clone was seen (once, few, many) or the class of an expanded clone, and some rows leave it out.

>few|TRBV4-1|.|TRBJ1-6
TGCGCCAGCAGCCAAGGGGAAGACGGACAGTATAATTCACCCCTCCACTTT
CASSQGEDGQYNSPLHF
>once|TRBV28|TRBD1|TRBJ2-7
TGTGCCAGCAGTGCCATTACAGGGGTAAACGAGCAGTACTTC
CASSAITGVNEQYF
>.|TRBV5-4|.|TRBJ1-3
TGTGCCAGCAGCCTCGCGGAAGGCTCTGGAAACACCATATATTTT
CASSLAEGSGNTIYF
>.|TRBV11-2|TRBD1|TRBJ2-3
TGTGCCAGCAGCTGGGACAGATATACAGATACGCAGTATTTT
CASSWDRYTDTQYF
>.|TRBV19|TRBD1|TRBJ2-7
TGTGCCAGTAGTAGGGACAGGGGAAGGGAGCAGTACTTC
CASSRDRGREQYF
>.|TRBV5-1|.|TRBJ2-3
TGCGCCAGCAGCTTGCGCGGGCAGGGGAGCACAGATACGCAGTATTTT
CASSLRGQGSTDTQYF
>.|TRBV24-1|.|TRBJ2-2
TGTGCCACCAGTGACCCCGGTGATTACACCGGGGAGCTGTTTTTT
CATSDPGDYTGELFF
>.|TRBV2|.|TRBJ2-5
TGTGCCAGCAGGAGAGCTCCAAGGCAAGAGACCCAGTACTTC
CASRRAPRQETQYF
>.|TRBV19|.|TRBJ2-4
TGTGCCAGTAGTCCGCGGGGTGCGCCAGACAAAAACATTCAGTACTTC
CASSPRGAPDKNIQYF
>.|TRBV7-2|.|TRBJ1-5
TGTGCCAGCAGCTTAGTCGCGCAGGGGTATCAGCCCCAGCATTTT
CASSLVAQGYQPQHF
>.|TRBV30|.|TRBJ1-5
TGTGCCTGGAGTCCGAAAGGAGGGTATCAGCCCCAGCATTTT
CAWSPKGGYQPQHF
>.|TRBV20-1|.|TRBJ2-7
TGCAGTGCTAGAGAGCAGTACGAGCAGTACTTC
CSAREQYEQYF
>.|TRBV5-6|.|TRBJ1-2
TGTGCCAGCAGCATAGGGGTGGGTGGCTACACCTTC
CASSIGVGGYTF
>.|TRBV5-6|.|TRBJ2-7
TGTGCCAGCAGCCGGACGGCACTCGAGCAGTACTTC
CASSRTALEQYF